This T cell receptor (beta chain) was obtained from a study of vaccination and CD4 T cells after COVID-19. Study-wide context: Overlapping peptides covering the spike proteins of SARS-CoV-2, HCoV-NL63, HCoV-OC43 and HCoV-229E were added to stimulate cells. Control wells got either CEFX epitopes, HIV-1 Nef peptides, or no peptide at all.

Treatment given: roughly 11-day PBMC culture with coronavirus spike peptide pools or control peptides (ViraFEST assay). TCRs were sequenced by ViraFEST after antigen-specific T cells had been expanded with peptide pools. The germline V gene has CDR1 SEHNR and CDR2 FQNEAQ (reference sequence). V gave up 4 bases and J gave up 11 bases, with 7 bases separating them. CDR3 size: 10 residues. This clonotype has more than one count but fewer than ten. Its antigen is not known. The Oncomine TCR Beta short-read assay was what sequenced the DNA obtained from cultured CD4+ T cells. Cultured CD4+ T cells were the source of extracted genomic DNA. TCRdb re-called the PCR reads through MiXCR, storing one row per CDR3 protein. The profile covers about 9,700 distinct CDR3 sequences, with more than 60% appearing a single time and around a third taken by the ten largest.

The sequenced sample was CD4+ T cells from blood, cultured in vitro. The clonotype originates from a human donor who had recovered from COVID-19. This chain uses TRBV7-9 with TRBJ2-3; D is unclear. The CDR3 sequence is CASSSIMQYF. The CDR3 DNA reads as TGTGCCAGCAGCTCGATAATGCAGTATTTT.